The next 27 T cell receptor beta chains were all read from a single sample in a study of cytomegalovirus exposure and HLA in healthy donors (dated by TCRdb to the late 2010s). The library was prepared using the immunoSEQ multiplex PCR assay. For the multiplex PCR, a mixture combining 60 forward primers for TCR Vbeta segments and 13 reverse primers for TCR Jbeta segments was used. TCRdb mirrors the immuneACCESS table, restricted to in-frame sequences. Some clones are absent from its copies; in checked studies, under half trace to an unresolved V gene, and the reason for the others is unknown. The sample has about 100,000 clones on record, less than 80% of them singletons. Of the sample, 4.1% is held by the ten largest clones. Sequencing was carried out using PBMCs. Receptor source: a man aged 40-49 years in good health and CMV-seronegative.

The genes are TRBV5-8 and TRBJ2-3; D possibly corresponds to TRBD1 (5 bases). Germline V gene sequence: CDR1 SGHTS, CDR2 YDEGEE. V shed 2 bases and J shed 10 bases, with 17 bases lying between them. This CDR3 comprises 14 residues. CDR3 loop: CASSFQSQIGAQYF. For the CDR3, the DNA is TGTGCCAGCAGCTTCCAGTCCCAGATAGGGGCGCAGTATTTT.

This chain uses TRBV5-1 with TRBJ2-5; possibly TRBD2 for D (5 bases). The CDR3 covers 17 residues. Trimming took 0 bases from V and 4 from J, leaving 19 bases between them. Germline V gives CDR1 SGHRS, CDR2 YFSETQ. CDR3 DNA sequence: TGCGCCAGCAGCTTGGTAGTCGGGGTGCACACGGGAGAGACCCAGTACTTC. Residues: CASSLVVGVHTGETQYF. Filled out from reference TRBV5-1 and TRBJ2-5, the complete variable domain reads KAGVTQTPRYLIKTRGQQVTLSCSPISGHRSVSWYQQTPGQGLQFLFEYFSETQRNKGNFPGRFSGRQFSNSRSEMNVSTLELGDSALYLCASSLVVGVHTGETQYFGPGTRLLVL.

Only a few counts were recorded for this clone. The chain recombines TRBV11-2 with TRBJ2-3; D call uncertain. Trimming took 5 bases from V and 1 from J, leaving 4 bases between them. The CDR3 has 12 residues. Germline CDR1 and CDR2: SGHAT and FQNNGV. CDR3 protein: CASSRGTDTQYF. The DNA for the CDR3 is TGTGCCAGCAGCCGGGGCACAGATACGCAGTATTTT.

A remark on this clone: The sample contains more than one DNA sequence encoding this CDR3. In nucleotides, the CDR3 is TGTGCCAGCAGCCTCGGGGGGGGCCAAGAGACCCAGTACTTC. Translated: CASSLGGGQETQYF. The chain employs TRBV11-2 and TRBJ2-5; 8 bases map to TRBD2. V shed 5 bases, J shed 1 base, and the junction held 3 bases outside the gene matches. This CDR3 has 14 amino acids. The germline V gene encodes CDR1 SGHAT and CDR2 FQNNGV.

The rearrangement links TRBV6-1 to TRBJ2-3; possibly TRBD2 for D (5 bases). V gave up 2 bases and J gave up 1 base, with 13 bases separating them. The CDR3 has 16 amino acids. The germline gives CDR1 MNHNS, CDR2 SASEGT. The CDR3 DNA sequence: TGTGCCAGCAGTGAAATCGGGGATCGGCGCACAGATACGCAGTATTTT. It encodes CASSEIGDRRTDTQYF.

About this clone itself: Germline is not matched at one junction end, which may reflect a read error. The genes are TRBV7-9 and TRBJ2-1; 7 bases fit TRBD2. The V gene's germline CDR1 is SEHNR and CDR2 FQNEAQ (reference sequence). The CDR3 extends over 14 amino acids. The DNA for the CDR3 is TGTTCCAGCAGCCCCCAAGCGGGGTTAAATGAGCAGTTCTTC. Translation gives CSSSPQAGLNEQFF.

This clone was observed a single time. This rearrangement joins TRBV7-6 to TRBJ1-1; TRBD1 matches at 9 bases. This CDR3 is 13 amino acids long. Per the germline V gene, CDR1 is SGHVS and CDR2 is FNYEAQ. The V gene end was trimmed by 5 bases and the J gene end by 6 bases; junction bases not matched to a gene: 4. CDR3 region: CASSPGTGPEAFF. Written as DNA, the CDR3 is TGTGCCAGCAGCCCCGGGACAGGGCCTGAAGCTTTCTTT.

The chain joins TRBV2 to TRBJ2-3; tentatively, D is TRBD1 (6 bases). The CDR3 is 14 amino acids. The V gene lost 10 bases and the J gene lost 1 base, with 15 bases spanning the gap. The germline V gene has CDR1 SNHLY and CDR2 FYNNEI. The CDR3 is CATKQGRGTDTQYF. The DNA for the CDR3 is TGTGCCACGAAACAGGGAAGGGGCACAGATACGCAGTATTTT.

The chain has TRBV28 and TRBJ1-1; 7 positions match TRBD1. Germline V gene lookup returns CDR1 MDHEN and CDR2 SYDVKM. The V and J ends lost 6 bases and 8 bases, in that order; junction bases with no gene match: 12. The length of the CDR3 is 14 residues. The CDR3 protein is CASSGQARRREAFF. In DNA form, the CDR3 reads TGTGCCAGCAGCGGACAGGCACGCAGAAGGGAAGCTTTCTTT.

The chain employs TRBV7-3 and TRBJ1-4, with D perhaps matching TRBD1 (5 bases). The germline CDR1 and CDR2 sequences are SGHTA and FQGTGA. V lost 5 bases to trimming and J lost 8 bases, with 12 bases between them. This CDR3 spans 13 amino acids. The CDR3 DNA follows: TGTGCCAGCAGCCCCCGGGGGGGAGAAAAACTGTTTTTT. Protein product: CASSPRGGEKLFF.

The chain couples TRBV2 to TRBJ1-1; D is ambiguous. CDR3 length: 12 amino acids. The V gene lost 7 bases and the J gene lost 6 bases, with 12 bases spanning the gap. Germline CDR1 SNHLY, CDR2 FYNNEI. CDR3 loop: CASNSREAEAFF. In nucleotides, the CDR3 is TGTGCCAGCAATTCAAGGGAGGCTGAAGCTTTCTTT.

V gene TRBV4-2 combines with J gene TRBJ2-5; 10 nucleotides agree with TRBD2. Trimming took 0 bases from V and 3 from J; bases not matched to a gene: 4. From germline, CDR1 is LGHNA and CDR2 YNFKEQ. The CDR3 length is 16 residues. CDR3 region: CASSQDLAGVKETQYF. In DNA, the CDR3 is TGTGCCAGCAGCCAAGATCTAGCGGGGGTTAAAGAGACCCAGTACTTC.

The chain has TRBV9 and TRBJ1-4, with TRBD1 matching over 8 bases. CDR1 is SGDLS and CDR2 is YYNGEE in the germline V gene. Germline trimming cut 4 bases from V and 5 bases from J; bases unmatched to any gene: 7. This CDR3 comprises 15 residues. CDR3 nucleotides: TGTGCCAGCAGCACCCGACAGGGGACGAATGAAAAACTGTTTTTT. Its translation: CASSTRQGTNEKLFF.

The V and J genes are TRBV6-5 and TRBJ2-2, with 10 bases that match TRBD2. This CDR3 has 16 residues. The junction had 6 bases not matched to a gene; V was cut back by 1 base and J by 7 bases. Germline CDR1 reads MNHEY; CDR2 reads SVGAGI. CDR3 residues: CASSYLGLAASGELFF. The CDR3 nucleotides are TGTGCCAGCAGTTACTTAGGACTAGCGGCGAGCGGGGAGCTGTTTTTT.

V is TRBV18 and J is TRBJ2-1, with D unclear. The CDR3 length is 14 residues. The germline gives CDR1 KGHSH, CDR2 LQKENI. Trimming took 6 bases from V and 0 from J, leaving 9 bases between them. CDR3 DNA sequence: TGTGCCAGCTCGATTCCTAACTCCTACAATGAGCAGTTCTTC. Amino acids: CASSIPNSYNEQFF.

The chain is built from TRBV19 and TRBJ1-2; TRBD1 agrees at 7 bases. This CDR3 is 13 amino acids long. V was clipped by 5 bases and J by 8 bases; unmatched bases: 8. Germline assignment: CDR1 LNHDA and CDR2 SQIVND (reference sequence). The CDR3 nucleotides are TGTGCCAGTAGTGCGAGACAGGGAAGGGGCTACACCTTC. This codes for CASSARQGRGYTF.

V gene TRBV7-2 combines with J gene TRBJ1-2; TRBD1 matches 9 bases. J gave up 5 bases and V 5 bases, and 6 bases lay outside the gene matches. The CDR3 is 14 amino acids. Germline V lookup: CDR1 SGHTA, CDR2 FQGNSA. Here the CDR3 DNA reads TGTGCCAGCAGCCCAACAGGGGGCAGATATGGCTACACCTTC. It is translated as CASSPTGGRYGYTF.

J is TRBJ1-1 and V is TRBV5-6; D is perhaps TRBD1 (5 bases). Trimming took 4 bases from V and 0 from J, leaving 10 bases between them. Germline V lookup: CDR1 SGHDT, CDR2 YYEEEE. The CDR3 has 14 residues. The CDR3 sequence: CASSRQKLNTEAFF. The CDR3 nucleotides read TGTGCCAGCAGCAGACAGAAGTTGAACACTGAAGCTTTCTTT.

The V gene is TRBV2, the J gene TRBJ1-1; D is uncertain. The ends were cut back, 3 bases at V and 2 bases at J, with 10 bases in the middle. There are 14 residues in the CDR3. Germline-derived CDR1 and CDR2 are SNHLY and FYNNEI. The CDR3 DNA is TGTGCCAGCAGTGAGGAGGGTTCCAACACTGAAGCTTTCTTT. Protein sequence: CASSEEGSNTEAFF.

This clone was counted between two and nine times. The chain has TRBV5-4 and TRBJ2-3, with 8 positions matching TRBD1. From germline, CDR1 is SGHNT and CDR2 YYREEE (reference sequence). CDR3 size: 14 residues. J was trimmed by 4 bases and V by 4 bases; bases with no gene match: 5. Written as DNA, the CDR3 is TGTGCCAGCAGCCAAGGACAGGGAGCAGATACGCAGTATTTT. This gives the protein CASSQGQGADTQYF.

This clone was picked up a small number of times. The junction and the germline gene differ at one end; a read error may be behind it. The chain's CDR3 is CSSRGQGGTEAFF. The CDR3 region has the DNA TGTTCCAGCAGGGGACAGGGGGGGACTGAAGCTTTCTTT. The chain carries TRBV7-9 and TRBJ1-1, with 11 bases fitting TRBD1. Looked up from germline, CDR1 is SEHNR and CDR2 is FQNEAQ (reference sequence). This CDR3 has 13 residues.

The chain has TRBV4-2 and TRBJ1-1; tentatively, D is TRBD1 (5 bases). The CDR3 covers 17 residues. Germline V gives CDR1 LGHNA, CDR2 YNFKEQ. V lost 1 base and J lost 1, with 16 bases in between. The CDR3 sequence is CASSQGLLTDRNTEAFF. CDR3 nucleotides: TGTGCCAGCAGCCAAGGCCTCCTTACCGACAGGAACACTGAAGCTTTCTTT.

The genes are TRBV6-1 and TRBJ1-4; 10 bases match TRBD1. The CDR3 sequence is 14 residues long. The germline V gene has CDR1 MNHNS and CDR2 SASEGT. Trimming cost V 7 bases and J 8 bases; bases outside gene matches: 7. CDR3 in amino acids: CASNAGTGVEKLFF. Here the CDR3 DNA reads TGTGCCAGCAATGCCGGGACAGGGGTCGAAAAACTGTTTTTT.

J is TRBJ2-3 and V is TRBV6-1; D is perhaps TRBD2 (6 bases). Germline V gene data show CDR1 as MNHNS and CDR2 as SASEGT. The V end lost 4 bases, the J end lost 2 bases, and 16 bases lay between the germline ends. The length of the CDR3 is 16 residues. The CDR3, as DNA: TGTGCCAGCAGTGGATCAAAGGCGGGACCCACAGATACGCAGTATTTT. Residues: CASSGSKAGPTDTQYF.

The V call is TRBV28, the J call TRBJ1-1, with 10 bases aligning to TRBD1. The CDR3 contains 15 residues. Germline CDR1 MDHEN, CDR2 SYDVKM. V dropped 0 bases and J dropped 4; count of bases not matched to a gene: 2. CDR3 sequence (DNA): TGTGCCAGCAGTTTATGGACAGGGGGCTTCACTGAAGCTTTCTTT. Translating gives CASSLWTGGFTEAFF. Supplemented by reference TRBV28 and TRBJ1-1, the full variable domain reads DVKVTQSSRYLVKRTGEKVFLECVQDMDHENMFWYRQDPGLGLRLIYFSYDVKMKEKGDIPEGYSVSREKKERFSLILESASTNQTSMYLCASSLWTGGFTEAFFGQGTRLTVV.

This chain connects TRBV2 to TRBJ2-5; a weak D match, TRBD1 (5 bases). V was cut by 2 bases and J by 7 bases, with 20 bases left in between. Germline CDR1 and CDR2: SNHLY and FYNNEI. This CDR3 spans 16 amino acids. The CDR3 protein is CASSEQDNLLEGTQYF. The CDR3 DNA reads TGTGCCAGCAGTGAACAGGACAACCTCCTAGAAGGGACCCAGTACTTC.

The V gene is TRBV4-1, the J gene TRBJ2-5; a possible D gene is TRBD2 (6 bases). This CDR3 has 18 residues. The germline V gene encodes CDR1 MGHRA and CDR2 YSYEKL. Trimming took 3 bases from V and 5 from J, leaving 25 bases between them. The CDR3: CASSHDTTGGLPRETQYF. DNA for the CDR3: TGCGCCAGCAGCCATGATACTACCGGGGGACTCCCCCGGGAGACCCAGTACTTC.